This T cell receptor beta chain was captured in a study of blood T cell repertoires in COVID-19 (dated by TCRdb to the early 2020s). For context, the study as a whole: Samples covering the acute and convalescent phases of COVID-19 were provided by collaborators in the United States, Italy and Spain. The prospective study material was composed of cDNA or gDNA derived from T cells, B-cell-depleted T cells, or PBMCs. Subjects who had been exposed to COVID-19, were actively infected with it, or had recovered from it provided the deeply sampled blood TCRbeta repertoires that made up the dataset. The repertoires were released in a freely available public database intended as a resource for research on the immune response to SARS-CoV-2. Samples were obtained from the ongoing ImmuneRACE study (first 160 participants) and from roughly 1,300 subjects provided by 6 global collaborators. A de-identified subject ID, COVID-19 status, age in years and sex were almost always included in the sample metadata. Where available, HLA class I and class II types were taken from metadata supplied by the sample provider and were not determined by assay-based typing.

Samples from volunteer blood donors who had recovered from COVID-19 were contributed by a second Seattle source. Whole blood was collected in K2EDTA tubes by collaborating institutions according to the institutions' own protocols. For TCRbeta analysis, collaborator samples were shipped as frozen whole blood, as isolated PBMCs, or as DNA extracted from either sample type. Broader findings and caveats from the paper: Clinical and demographic metadata were provided uncurated, with the amount varying by source and participant.

According to the germline V gene, CDR1 reads SGHTA and CDR2 reads FQGNSA. The CDR3 spans 16 residues, from the cysteine through the phenylalanine. Just the 48-base CDR3 DNA is kept, in frame starting at base 1. The junction shows trimming of 6 bases on V and 6 bases on J, and the gene matches do not reach 7 bases of it. The immunoSEQ Assay, a bias-controlled multiplex PCR, was used to amplify TCRbeta CDR3 regions from genomic DNA. Processing in the source paper ran as follows. Within the assay, amplification of reference gene primers was used to estimate how many nucleated cells each sample contained. Sequence reads were collapsed and filtered to measure the absolute abundance of every unique TCRbeta CDR3 rearrangement. For each sample, productive Simpson clonality was calculated by taking the square root of Simpson's diversity index across productive rearrangements. Here the immuneACCESS table is served through TCRdb, limited to in-frame sequences with V and J called. Missing clones are a known gap in these copies; in checked studies unresolved V genes cover under half, and the rest lacks a known reason. V, J and clone size were drawn from that table, and D and trimming were deduced from the DNA. Counted in this sample were approximately 260,000 clones; less than 85% of them appeared once. The ten largest clones add up to 4.6% of the sample.

Note on this clone: The antigen it binds to is not known. No base quality information exists; no much larger clone differs at one position.

In this chain, TRBV7-2 is recombined with TRBJ2-1; the junction holds 14 bases that match TRBD2. This TCR was recovered from a man aged 60 to 69 who had recovered from COVID-19. The sample taken for sequencing was peripheral blood. The CDR3 protein sequence reads: CASREGLAGAANEQFF. The DNA reads as follows: TGTGCCAGCAGGGAGGGACTAGCGGGGGCCGCCAATGAGCAGTTCTTC.